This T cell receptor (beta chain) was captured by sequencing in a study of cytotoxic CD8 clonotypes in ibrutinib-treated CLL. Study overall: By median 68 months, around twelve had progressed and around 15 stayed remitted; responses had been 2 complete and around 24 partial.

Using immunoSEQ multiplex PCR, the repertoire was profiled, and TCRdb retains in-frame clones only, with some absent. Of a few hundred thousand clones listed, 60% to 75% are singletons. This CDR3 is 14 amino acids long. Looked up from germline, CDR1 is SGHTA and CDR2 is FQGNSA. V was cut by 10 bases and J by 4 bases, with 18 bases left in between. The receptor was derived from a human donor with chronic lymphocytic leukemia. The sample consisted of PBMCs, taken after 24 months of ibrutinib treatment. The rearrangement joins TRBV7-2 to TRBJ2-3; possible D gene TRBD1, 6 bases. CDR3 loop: CATAVWGQADTQYF. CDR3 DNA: TGTGCCACCGCGGTATGGGGGCAAGCAGATACGCAGTATTTT.